A selection of T cell receptor beta chains follows, all from one sample in a study of technical replicates of blood from several donors. This table comes from immunoSEQ multiplex PCR, and its TCRdb copy is limited to in-frame clones, with some not included. The data show 12,000 or so clones, roughly 93% seen once. Sequenced: PBMCs. These receptors were obtained from a human donor in good health. The CDR3 runs from the conserved cysteine through the conserved F or W. D genes are given only for firm matches. Part of the rows lack a size; the others show once, few, many or a class for expanded clones.

v_gene	abundance	d_gene	j_gene	CDR3nt	CDR3aa
TRBV5-6	-	-	TRBJ2-7	TGTGCCAGCAGCTTGGGTTCAGGTCTCGAGCAGTACTTC	CASSLGSGLEQYF
TRBV5-1	-	TRBD1	TRBJ2-7	TGCGCCAGCAGCCCTGGGACAGGGTACTACGAGCAGTACTTC	CASSPGTGYYEQYF
TRBV11-3	few	TRBD2	TRBJ2-3	TGTGCCAGCAGCAAAGGACTAGCGGGAGTTGGAAATACGCAGTATTTT	CASSKGLAGVGNTQYF
TRBV5-6	-	-	TRBJ2-7	TGTGCCAGCAGCTCGATTGCCCTACCCTACGAGCAGTACTTC	CASSSIALPYEQYF
TRBV28	-	TRBD1	TRBJ2-7	TGTGCCAGCAGTTTAGTTGGGGCTGGGACAGGGTACTACGAGCAGTACTTC	CASSLVGAGTGYYEQYF
TRBV25-1	-	TRBD2	TRBJ2-3	TGTGCCAGCAGGGAACTAGCGGAAGGCACAGATACGCAGTATTTT	CASRELAEGTDTQYF
TRBV5-1	once	TRBD1	TRBJ2-3	TGCGCCAGCAGCTCGACAGGGGGCGTAGGCACAGATACGCAGTATTTT	CASSSTGGVGTDTQYF
TRBV6-1	-	-	TRBJ2-2	TGTGCCAGCAGGACGACAGGTCTGAACACCGGGGAGCTGTTTTTT	CASRTTGLNTGELFF
TRBV2	-	-	TRBJ2-1	TGTGCCAGCAGATCAACCGGGACACCGATTGGAGGACAATGGATGAATGAGCAGTTCTTC	CASRSTGTPIGGQWMNEQFF
TRBV30	-	TRBD1	TRBJ1-1	TGTGCCTGGTTAGACAGGGTGAGGACTGAAGCTTTCTTT	CAWLDRVRTEAFF
TRBV7-9	once	TRBD1	TRBJ2-7	TGTGCCAGCAGCTTAAGGGACAGTCCCTACGAGCAGTACTTC	CASSLRDSPYEQYF
TRBV18	-	-	TRBJ2-5	TGTGCCAGCTCACCAGATAGTAGCCACCAGCAAGAGACCCAGTACTTC	CASSPDSSHQQETQYF
TRBV4-1	-	TRBD2	TRBJ2-1	TGCGCCAGCAGCCACGGACTAGCGGGAGTTAATGAGCAGTTCTTC	CASSHGLAGVNEQFF
TRBV30	-	TRBD2	TRBJ2-1	TGTGCCTGGAGTGCTAGCGGGGCACATGAGCAGTTCTTC	CAWSASGAHEQFF
TRBV6-1	-	-	TRBJ2-1	TGTGCCAGCAGTGAAACTGGAGGGGACCCTTACAATGAGCAGTTCTTC	CASSETGGDPYNEQFF
TRBV5-8	-	-	TRBJ2-1	TGTGCCAGCAGTTCGGGAGTGGGGAACAATGAGCAGTTCTTC	CASSSGVGNNEQFF
TRBV6-5	-	TRBD1	TRBJ2-7	TGTGCCAGCAGTATCCAGGGGGCTACCTACGAGCAGTACTTC	CASSIQGATYEQYF
TRBV4-2	-	TRBD1	TRBJ1-4	TGTGCCAGCAGCCAAGAAGGCGACAGGGGCTGGGGTGAAAAACTGTTTTTT	CASSQEGDRGWGEKLFF
TRBV18	-	-	TRBJ1-2	TGTGCCAGCTCACCACAAGATTCCCGGGAACGGGGAGGCTACACCTTC	CASSPQDSRERGGYTF
TRBV6-5	-	TRBD2	TRBJ2-2	TGTGCCAGCAGTCCCTCCGGGAGGCCCACCGGGGAGCTGTTTTTT	CASSPSGRPTGELFF